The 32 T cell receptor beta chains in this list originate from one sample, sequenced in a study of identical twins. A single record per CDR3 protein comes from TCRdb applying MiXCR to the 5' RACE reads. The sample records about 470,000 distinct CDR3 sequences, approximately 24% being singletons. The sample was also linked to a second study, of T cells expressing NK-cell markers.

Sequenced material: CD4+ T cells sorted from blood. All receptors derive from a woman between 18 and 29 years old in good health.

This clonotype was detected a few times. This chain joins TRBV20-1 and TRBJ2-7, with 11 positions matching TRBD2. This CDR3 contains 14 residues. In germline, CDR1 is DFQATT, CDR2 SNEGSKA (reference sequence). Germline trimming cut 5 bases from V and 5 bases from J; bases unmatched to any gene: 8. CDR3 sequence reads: CSAATSGRVHEQYF. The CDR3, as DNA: TGCAGTGCTGCTACTAGCGGGAGAGTCCACGAGCAGTACTTC.

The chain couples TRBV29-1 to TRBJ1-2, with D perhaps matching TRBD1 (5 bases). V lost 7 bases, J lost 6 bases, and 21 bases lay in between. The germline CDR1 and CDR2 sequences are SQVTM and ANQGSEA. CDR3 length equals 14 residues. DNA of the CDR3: TGCAGCGGTGGGGAGGGACCGAGGGAGGATGGCTACACCTTC. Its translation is CSGGEGPREDGYTF.

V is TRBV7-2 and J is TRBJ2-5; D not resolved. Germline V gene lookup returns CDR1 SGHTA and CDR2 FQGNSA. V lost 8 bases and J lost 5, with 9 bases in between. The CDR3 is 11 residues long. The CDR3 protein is CASGLEETQYF. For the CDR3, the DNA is TGTGCCAGCGGATTGGAGGAGACCCAGTACTTC.

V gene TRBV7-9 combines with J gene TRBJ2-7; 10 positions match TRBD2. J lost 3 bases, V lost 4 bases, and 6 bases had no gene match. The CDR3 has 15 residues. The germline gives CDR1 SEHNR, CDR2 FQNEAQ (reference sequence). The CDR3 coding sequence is TGTGCCAGCAGCTCCCTAGCGGGAGCGGTCTACGAGCAGTACTTC. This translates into CASSSLAGAVYEQYF.

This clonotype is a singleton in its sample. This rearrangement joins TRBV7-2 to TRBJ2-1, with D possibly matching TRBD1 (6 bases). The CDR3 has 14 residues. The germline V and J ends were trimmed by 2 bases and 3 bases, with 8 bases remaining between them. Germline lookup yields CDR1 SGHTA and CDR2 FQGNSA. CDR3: CASSLQGNYNEQFF. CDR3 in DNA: TGTGCCAGCAGCTTACAGGGGAACTACAATGAGCAGTTCTTC.

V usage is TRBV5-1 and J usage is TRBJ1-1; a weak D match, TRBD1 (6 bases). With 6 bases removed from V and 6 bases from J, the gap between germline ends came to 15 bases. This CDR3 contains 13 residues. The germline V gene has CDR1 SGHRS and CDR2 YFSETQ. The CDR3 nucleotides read TGCGCCAGCACGAGGCAGGGGAAGGCTGAAGCTTTCTTT. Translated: CASTRQGKAEAFF.

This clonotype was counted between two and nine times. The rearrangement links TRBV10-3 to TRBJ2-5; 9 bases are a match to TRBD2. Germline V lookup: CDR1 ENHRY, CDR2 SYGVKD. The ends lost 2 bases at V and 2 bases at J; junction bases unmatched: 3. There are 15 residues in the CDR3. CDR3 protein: CAISERAGGQETQYF. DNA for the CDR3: TGTGCCATCAGTGAGAGGGCGGGAGGGCAAGAGACCCAGTACTTC.

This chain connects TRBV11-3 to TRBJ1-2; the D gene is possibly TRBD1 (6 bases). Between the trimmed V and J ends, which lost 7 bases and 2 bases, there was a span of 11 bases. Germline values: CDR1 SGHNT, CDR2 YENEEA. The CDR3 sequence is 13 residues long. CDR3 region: CASTYGQNYGYTF. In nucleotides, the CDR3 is TGTGCCAGCACCTATGGACAGAACTATGGCTACACCTTC. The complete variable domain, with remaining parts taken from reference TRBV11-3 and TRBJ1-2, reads EAGVVQSPRYKIIEKKQPVAFWCNPISGHNTLYWYLQNLGQGPELLIRYENEEAVDDSQLPKDRFSAERLKGVDSTLKIQPAELGDSAVYLCASTYGQNYGYTFGSGTRLTVV.

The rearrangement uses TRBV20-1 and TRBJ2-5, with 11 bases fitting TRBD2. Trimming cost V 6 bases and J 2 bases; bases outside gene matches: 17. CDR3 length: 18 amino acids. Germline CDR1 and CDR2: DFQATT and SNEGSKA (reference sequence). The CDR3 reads CSAEGSGRALPQQETQYF. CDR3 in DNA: TGCAGTGCCGAGGGTAGCGGGAGGGCCTTACCCCAGCAAGAGACCCAGTACTTC.

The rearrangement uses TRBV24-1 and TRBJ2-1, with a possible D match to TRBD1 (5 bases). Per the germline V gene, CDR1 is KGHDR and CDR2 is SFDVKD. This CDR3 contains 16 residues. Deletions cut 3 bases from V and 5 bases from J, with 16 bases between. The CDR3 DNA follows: TGTGCCACCAGTGATGCCGGGTCTTTCAGGGACAATGAGCAGTTCTTC. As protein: CATSDAGSFRDNEQFF.

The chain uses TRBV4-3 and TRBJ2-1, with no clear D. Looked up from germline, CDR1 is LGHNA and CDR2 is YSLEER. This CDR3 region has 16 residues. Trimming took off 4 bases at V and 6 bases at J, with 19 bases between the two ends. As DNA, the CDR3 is TGCGCCAGCAGCCCCGGGCACTCCTTTGTTGGCAATGAGCAGTTCTTC. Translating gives CASSPGHSFVGNEQFF.

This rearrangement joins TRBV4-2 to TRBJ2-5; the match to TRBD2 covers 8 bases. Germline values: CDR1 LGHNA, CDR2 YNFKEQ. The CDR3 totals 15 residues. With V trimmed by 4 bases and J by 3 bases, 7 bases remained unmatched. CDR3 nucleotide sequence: TGTGCCAGCAGCCGGGGAGCGGGGGACGAAGAGACCCAGTACTTC. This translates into CASSRGAGDEETQYF.

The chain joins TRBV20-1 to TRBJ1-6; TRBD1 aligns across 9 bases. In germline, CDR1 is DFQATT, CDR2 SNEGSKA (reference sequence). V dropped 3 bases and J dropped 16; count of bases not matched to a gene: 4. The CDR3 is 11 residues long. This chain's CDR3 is CSASGGTGLHF. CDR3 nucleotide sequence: TGCAGTGCTAGTGGGGGGACAGGGCTCCACTTT.

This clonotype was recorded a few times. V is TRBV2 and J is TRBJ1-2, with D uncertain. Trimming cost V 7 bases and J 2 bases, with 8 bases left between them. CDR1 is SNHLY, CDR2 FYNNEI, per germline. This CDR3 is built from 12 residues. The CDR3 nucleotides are TGTGCCAGCACGGAGGCCAACTATGGCTACACCTTC. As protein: CASTEANYGYTF.

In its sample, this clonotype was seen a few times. CDR3 nucleotides: TGTGCCAGCAGCGTGTTCAACAATGAGCAGTTCTTC. This translates into CASSVFNNEQFF. The chain employs TRBV9 and TRBJ2-1; D is unclear. Looked up from germline, CDR1 is SGDLS and CDR2 is YYNGEE. CDR3 length: 12 amino acids. Deletions cut 2 bases from V and 5 bases from J, with 5 bases between.

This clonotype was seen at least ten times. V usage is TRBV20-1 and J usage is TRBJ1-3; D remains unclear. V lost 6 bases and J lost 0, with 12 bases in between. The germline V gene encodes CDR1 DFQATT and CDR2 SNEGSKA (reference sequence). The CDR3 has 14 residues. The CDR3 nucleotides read TGCAGTGCCTCGGGCTCATACTCTGGAAACACCATATATTTT. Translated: CSASGSYSGNTIYF.

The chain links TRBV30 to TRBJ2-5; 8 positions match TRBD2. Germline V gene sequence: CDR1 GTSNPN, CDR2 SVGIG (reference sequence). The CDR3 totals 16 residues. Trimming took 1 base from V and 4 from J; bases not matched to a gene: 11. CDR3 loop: CAWSGPRTSRGETQYF. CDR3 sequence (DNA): TGTGCCTGGAGTGGCCCAAGGACTAGCAGAGGAGAGACCCAGTACTTC.

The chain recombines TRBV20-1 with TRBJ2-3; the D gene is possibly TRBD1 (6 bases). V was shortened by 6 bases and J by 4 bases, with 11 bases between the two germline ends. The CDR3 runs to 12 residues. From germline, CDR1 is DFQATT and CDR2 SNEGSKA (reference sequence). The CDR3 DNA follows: TGCAGTGCCCTAACAGGGTCAGATACGCAGTATTTT. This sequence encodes CSALTGSDTQYF.

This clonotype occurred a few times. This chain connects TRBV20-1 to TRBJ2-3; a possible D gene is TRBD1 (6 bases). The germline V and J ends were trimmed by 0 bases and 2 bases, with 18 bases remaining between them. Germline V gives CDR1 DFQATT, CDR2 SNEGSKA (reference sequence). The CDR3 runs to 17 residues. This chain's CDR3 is CSAREFLGTLTTDTQYF. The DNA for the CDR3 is TGCAGTGCTAGAGAATTTCTAGGGACACTTACCACAGATACGCAGTATTTT.

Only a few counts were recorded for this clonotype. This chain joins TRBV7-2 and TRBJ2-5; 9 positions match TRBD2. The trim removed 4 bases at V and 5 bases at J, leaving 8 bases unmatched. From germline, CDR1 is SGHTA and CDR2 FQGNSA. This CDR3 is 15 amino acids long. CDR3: CASSYVGAGGETQYF. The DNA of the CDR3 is TGTGCCAGCAGCTACGTCGGGGCGGGGGGGGAGACCCAGTACTTC.

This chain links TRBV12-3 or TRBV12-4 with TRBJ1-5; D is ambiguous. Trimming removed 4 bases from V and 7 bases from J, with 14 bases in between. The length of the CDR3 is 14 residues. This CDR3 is CASSSSGPRQPQHF. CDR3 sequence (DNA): TGTGCCAGCAGTTCGTCGGGCCCCAGGCAGCCCCAGCATTTT.

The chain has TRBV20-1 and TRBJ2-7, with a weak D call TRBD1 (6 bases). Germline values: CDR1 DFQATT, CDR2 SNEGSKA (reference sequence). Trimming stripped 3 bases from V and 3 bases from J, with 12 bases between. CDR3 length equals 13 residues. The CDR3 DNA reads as TGCAGTGCTAGGGACAGCACTGGCTACGAGCAGTACTTC. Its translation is CSARDSTGYEQYF.

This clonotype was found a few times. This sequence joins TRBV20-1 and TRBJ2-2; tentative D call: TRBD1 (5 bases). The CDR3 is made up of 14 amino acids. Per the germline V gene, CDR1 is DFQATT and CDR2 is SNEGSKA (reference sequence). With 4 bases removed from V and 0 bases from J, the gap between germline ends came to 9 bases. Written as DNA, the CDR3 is TGCAGTGCTATTAGGGGAACGAACACCGGGGAGCTGTTTTTT. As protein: CSAIRGTNTGELFF.

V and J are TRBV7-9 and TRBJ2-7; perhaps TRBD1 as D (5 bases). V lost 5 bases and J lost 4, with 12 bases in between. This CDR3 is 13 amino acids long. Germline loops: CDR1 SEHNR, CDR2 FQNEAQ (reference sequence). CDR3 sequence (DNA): TGTGCCAGCAGCACCCGACAGCATTACGAGCAGTACTTC. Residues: CASSTRQHYEQYF.

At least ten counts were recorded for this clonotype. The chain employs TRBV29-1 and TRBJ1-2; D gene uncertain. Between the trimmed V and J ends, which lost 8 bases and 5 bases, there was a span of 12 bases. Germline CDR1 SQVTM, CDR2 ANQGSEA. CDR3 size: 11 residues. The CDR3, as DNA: TGCAGCACTGGGAGTTTTTATGGCTACACCTTC. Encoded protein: CSTGSFYGYTF.

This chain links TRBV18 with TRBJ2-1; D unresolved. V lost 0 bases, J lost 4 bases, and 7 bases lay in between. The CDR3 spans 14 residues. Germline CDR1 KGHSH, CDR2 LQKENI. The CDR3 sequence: CASSPPGRYNEQFF. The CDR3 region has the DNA TGTGCCAGCTCACCACCCGGACGATACAATGAGCAGTTCTTC.

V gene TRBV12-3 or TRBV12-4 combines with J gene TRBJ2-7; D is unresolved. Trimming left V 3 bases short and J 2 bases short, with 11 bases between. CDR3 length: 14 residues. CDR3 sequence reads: CASSLTGNTYEQYF. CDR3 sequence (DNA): TGTGCCAGCAGTTTGACCGGTAACACCTACGAGCAGTACTTC.

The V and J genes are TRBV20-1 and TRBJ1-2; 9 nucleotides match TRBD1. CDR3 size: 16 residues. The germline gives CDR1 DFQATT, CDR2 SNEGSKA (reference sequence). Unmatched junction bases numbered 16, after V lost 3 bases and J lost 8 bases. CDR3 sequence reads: CSARPLRDRVMYGYTF. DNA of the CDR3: TGCAGTGCTAGGCCTCTAAGGGACAGGGTGATGTACGGCTACACCTTC.

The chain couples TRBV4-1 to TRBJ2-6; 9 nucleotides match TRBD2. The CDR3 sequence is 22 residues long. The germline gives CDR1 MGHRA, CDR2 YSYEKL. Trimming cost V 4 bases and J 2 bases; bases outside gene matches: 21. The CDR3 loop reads CASSPTAPPPRSGSAGANVLTF. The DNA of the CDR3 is TGCGCCAGCAGCCCGACCGCACCCCCCCCCCGTAGCGGGAGTGCTGGGGCCAACGTCCTGACTTTC.

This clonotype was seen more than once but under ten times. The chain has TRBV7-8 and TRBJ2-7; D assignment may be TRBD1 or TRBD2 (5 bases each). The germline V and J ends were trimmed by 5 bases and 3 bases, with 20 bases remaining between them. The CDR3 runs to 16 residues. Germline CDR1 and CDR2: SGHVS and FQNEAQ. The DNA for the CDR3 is TGTGCCAGCAGCGATTTCTTGGGACGGAGGTTCTACGAGCAGTACTTC. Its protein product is CASSDFLGRRFYEQYF.

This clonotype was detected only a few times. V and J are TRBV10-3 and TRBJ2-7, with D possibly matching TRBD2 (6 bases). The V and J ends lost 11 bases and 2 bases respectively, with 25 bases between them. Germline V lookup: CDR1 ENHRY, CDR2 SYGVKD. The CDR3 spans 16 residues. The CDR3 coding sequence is TGTGCCTGCCGACCTGGAAGCTTGGCGGGGCCCTACGAGCAGTACTTC. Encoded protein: CACRPGSLAGPYEQYF.

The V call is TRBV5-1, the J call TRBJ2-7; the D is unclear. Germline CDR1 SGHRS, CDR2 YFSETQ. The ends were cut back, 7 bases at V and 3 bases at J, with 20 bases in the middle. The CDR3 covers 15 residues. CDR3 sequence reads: CASARSAGEVYEQYF. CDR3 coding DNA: TGCGCCAGCGCCAGAAGTGCAGGTGAGGTCTACGAGCAGTACTTC.